This paragraph reports one TCR beta chain. Per the original methods: Estimates of nucleated cell counts were drawn from the amplification of reference gene primers. Sequencing used immunoSEQ multiplex PCR; TCRdb keeps in-frame clones, though not all of them. V and J calls and clone size are given by that table; D and trimming were obtained from the DNA. This sample has some 350,000 clones, with around four fifths found just once. Germline V lookup: CDR1 SGDLS, CDR2 YYNGEE. CDR3 length: 12 residues. The ends were cut back, 3 bases at V and 5 bases at J, with 3 bases in the middle. These data come from a study of blood T cell repertoires in COVID-19. Study-level information: COVID-19 samples, acute and convalescent, were from the United States, Italy and Spain. T cells, B-cell-depleted T cells, or PBMCs provided the cDNA or gDNA that served as material.

V is TRBV9 and J is TRBJ1-6, with D unresolved. The sample taken for sequencing was peripheral blood. The TCR was taken from a man aged 25 to 40 with active or convalescent COVID-19. DNA of the CDR3: TGTGCCAGCAGCGCTAATAATTCACCCCTCCACTTT. Translating gives CASSANNSPLHF.